This T cell receptor (beta chain) was profiled in a study of blood T cells in healthy people across ages. The study, taken as a whole, reports: Both higher diversity and more naive CD4+ cells marked long-lived donors when set against aged donors.

Germline lookup yields CDR1 SGHTA and CDR2 FQGNSA. The CDR3 sequence is 15 residues long. V shed 1 base and J shed 5 bases, with 14 bases lying between them. Primed by a sample-barcoded 5' primer and a J-beta primer mix, a second PCR proceeded for about 7 to 11 cycles. TCRdb processed the 5' RACE reads anew with MiXCR; each CDR3 protein has one entry. The sample has some 640,000 distinct CDR3 sequences; roughly 50% are singletons. Comment on this clonotype: The antigen is unknown.

The receptor comes from a woman between 55 and 75 years old in good health. V gene TRBV7-2 combines with J gene TRBJ2-5; a possible D gene is TRBD2 (5 bases). Sample: blood. The CDR3 coding sequence is TGTGCCAGCAGCTTAGTTGGAGGATCGCGGGAGACCCAGTACTTC. Amino acid sequence: CASSLVGGSRETQYF.